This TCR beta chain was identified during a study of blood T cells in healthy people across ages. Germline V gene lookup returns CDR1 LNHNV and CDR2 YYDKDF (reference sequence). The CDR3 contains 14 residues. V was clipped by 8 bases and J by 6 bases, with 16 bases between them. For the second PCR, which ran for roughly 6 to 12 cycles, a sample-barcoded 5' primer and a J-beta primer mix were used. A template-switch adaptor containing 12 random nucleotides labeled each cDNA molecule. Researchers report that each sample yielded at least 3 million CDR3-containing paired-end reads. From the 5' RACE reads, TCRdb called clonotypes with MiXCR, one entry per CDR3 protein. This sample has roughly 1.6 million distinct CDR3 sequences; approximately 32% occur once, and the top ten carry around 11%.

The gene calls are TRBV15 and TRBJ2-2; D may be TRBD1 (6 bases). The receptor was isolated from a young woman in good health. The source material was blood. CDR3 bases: TGTGCCACCGCCAGGGGTAGAGGGTCCGGGGAGCTGTTTTTT. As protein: CATARGRGSGELFF.